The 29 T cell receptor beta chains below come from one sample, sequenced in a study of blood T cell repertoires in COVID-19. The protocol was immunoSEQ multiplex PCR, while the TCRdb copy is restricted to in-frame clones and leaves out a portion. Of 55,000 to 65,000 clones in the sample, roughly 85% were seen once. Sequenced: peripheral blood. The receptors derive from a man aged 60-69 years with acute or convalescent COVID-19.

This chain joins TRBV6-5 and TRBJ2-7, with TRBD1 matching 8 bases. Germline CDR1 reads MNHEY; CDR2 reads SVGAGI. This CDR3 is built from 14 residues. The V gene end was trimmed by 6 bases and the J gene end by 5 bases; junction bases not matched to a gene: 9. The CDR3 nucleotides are TGTGCCAGCAGCTCCCGGGACAGGTGGAACGAGCAGTACTTC. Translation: CASSSRDRWNEQYF.

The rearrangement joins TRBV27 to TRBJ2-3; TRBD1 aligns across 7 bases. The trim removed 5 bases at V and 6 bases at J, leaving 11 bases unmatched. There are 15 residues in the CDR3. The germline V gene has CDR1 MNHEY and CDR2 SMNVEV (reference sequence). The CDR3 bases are TGTGCCAGCAGTCAGGGGGACATCCCATCTGATACGCAGTATTTT. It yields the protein CASSQGDIPSDTQYF.

CDR3 in DNA: TGTGCCAGCAGCTTAGTCCAAGGGGTAGAGCTGTTTTTT. Translated, it gives CASSLVQGVELFF. The chain employs TRBV11-2 and TRBJ2-2; possible D gene TRBD1, 5 bases. The CDR3 sequence is 13 residues long. V dropped 1 base and J dropped 11 bases, with 11 bases sitting between them. Germline V gene sequence: CDR1 SGHAT, CDR2 FQNNGV.

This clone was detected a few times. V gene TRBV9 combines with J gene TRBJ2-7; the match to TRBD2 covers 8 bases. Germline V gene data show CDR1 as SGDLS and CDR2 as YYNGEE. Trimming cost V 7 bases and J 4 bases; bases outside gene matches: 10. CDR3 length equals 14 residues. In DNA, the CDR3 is TGTGCCAGCTCTCAGGCTAGCGGGCCTTACGAGCAGTACTTC. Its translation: CASSQASGPYEQYF.

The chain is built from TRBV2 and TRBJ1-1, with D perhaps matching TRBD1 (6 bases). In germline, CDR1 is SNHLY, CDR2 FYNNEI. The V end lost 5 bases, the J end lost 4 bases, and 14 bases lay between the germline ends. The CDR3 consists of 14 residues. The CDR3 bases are TGTGCCAGCAGTTATGAATTAGGGGGCACTGAAGCTTTCTTT. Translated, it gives CASSYELGGTEAFF.

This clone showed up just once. CDR3 sequence: CASSSLGLGYNSPLHF. CDR3 nucleotides: TGTGCCAGCAGCTCGCTGGGACTGGGGTATAATTCACCCCTCCACTTT. The chain couples TRBV5-6 to TRBJ1-6; possibly TRBD1 for D (5 bases). Per the germline V gene, CDR1 is SGHDT and CDR2 is YYEEEE. Trimming stripped 3 bases from V and 4 bases from J, with 14 bases between. The CDR3 extends over 16 amino acids.

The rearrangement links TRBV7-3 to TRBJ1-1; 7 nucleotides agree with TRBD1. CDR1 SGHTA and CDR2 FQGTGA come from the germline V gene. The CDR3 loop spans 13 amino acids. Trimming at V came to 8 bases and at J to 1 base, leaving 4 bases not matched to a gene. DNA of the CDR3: TGTGCCAGCGGGACAGTAACGAACACTGAAGCTTTCTTT. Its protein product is CASGTVTNTEAFF. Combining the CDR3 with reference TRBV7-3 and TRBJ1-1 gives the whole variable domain GAGVSQTPSNKVTEKGKYVELRCDPISGHTALYWYRQSLGQGPEFLIYFQGTGAADDSGLPNDRFFAVRPEGSVSTLKIQRTERGDSAVYLCASGTVTNTEAFFGQGTRLTVV.

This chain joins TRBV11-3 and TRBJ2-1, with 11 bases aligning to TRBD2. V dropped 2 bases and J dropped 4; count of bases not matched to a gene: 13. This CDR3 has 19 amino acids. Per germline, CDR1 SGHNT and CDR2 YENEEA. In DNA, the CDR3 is TGTGCCAGCAGCTTATTGTCGGGGGCCGGGACTAGCGGATACAATGAGCAGTTCTTC. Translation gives CASSLLSGAGTSGYNEQFF.

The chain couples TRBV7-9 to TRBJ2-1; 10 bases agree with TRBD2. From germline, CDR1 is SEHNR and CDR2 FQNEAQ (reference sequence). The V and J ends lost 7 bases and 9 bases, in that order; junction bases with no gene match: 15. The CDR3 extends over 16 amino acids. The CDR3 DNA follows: TGTGCCAGCATCAAACAAGGGGCTAGCGGGAGCGGTGAGCAGTTCTTC. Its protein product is CASIKQGASGSGEQFF. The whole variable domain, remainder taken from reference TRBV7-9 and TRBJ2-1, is DTGVSQNPRHKITKRGQNVTFRCDPISEHNRLYWYRQTLGQGPEFLTYFQNEAQLEKSRLLSDRFSAERPKGSFSTLEIQRTEQGDSAMYLCASIKQGASGSGEQFFGPGTRLTVL.

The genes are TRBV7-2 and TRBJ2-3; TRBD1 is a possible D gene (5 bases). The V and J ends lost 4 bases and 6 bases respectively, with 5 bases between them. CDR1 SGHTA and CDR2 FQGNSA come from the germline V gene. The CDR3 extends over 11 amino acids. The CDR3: CASSYRDTQYF. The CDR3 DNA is TGTGCCAGCAGCTACAGGGATACGCAGTATTTT.

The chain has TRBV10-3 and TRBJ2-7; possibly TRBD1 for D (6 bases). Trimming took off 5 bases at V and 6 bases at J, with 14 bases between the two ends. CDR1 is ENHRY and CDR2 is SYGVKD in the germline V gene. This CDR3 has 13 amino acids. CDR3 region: CAISQRTEGEQYF. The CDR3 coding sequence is TGTGCCATCAGTCAGCGGACAGAGGGCGAGCAGTACTTC.

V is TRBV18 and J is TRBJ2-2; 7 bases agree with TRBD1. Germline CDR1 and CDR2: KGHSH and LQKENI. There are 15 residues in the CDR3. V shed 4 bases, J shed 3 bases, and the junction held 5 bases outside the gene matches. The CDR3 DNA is TGTGCCAGCTCACACAGACAGGGTGACACCGGGGAGCTGTTTTTT. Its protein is CASSHRQGDTGELFF.

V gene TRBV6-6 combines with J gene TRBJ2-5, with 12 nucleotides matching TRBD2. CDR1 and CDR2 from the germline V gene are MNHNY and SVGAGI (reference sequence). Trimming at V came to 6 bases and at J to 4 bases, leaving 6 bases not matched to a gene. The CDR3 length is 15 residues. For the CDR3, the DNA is TGTGCCAGCAGCCTACTAGCGGGAGGCCCAGAGACCCAGTACTTC. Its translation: CASSLLAGGPETQYF.

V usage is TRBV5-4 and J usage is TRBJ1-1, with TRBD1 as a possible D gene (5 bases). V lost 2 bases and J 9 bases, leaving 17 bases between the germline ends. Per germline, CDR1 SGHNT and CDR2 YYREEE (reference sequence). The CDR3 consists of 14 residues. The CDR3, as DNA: TGTGCCAGCAGCTTAGACCCTGGGACTCCGAAAGCTTTCTTT. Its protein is CASSLDPGTPKAFF.

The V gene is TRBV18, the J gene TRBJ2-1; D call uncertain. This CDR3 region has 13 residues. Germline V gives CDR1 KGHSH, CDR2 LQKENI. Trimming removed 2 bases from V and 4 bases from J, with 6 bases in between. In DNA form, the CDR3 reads TGTGCCAGCTCACCAGGAGAGTACAATGAGCAGTTCTTC. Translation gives CASSPGEYNEQFF.

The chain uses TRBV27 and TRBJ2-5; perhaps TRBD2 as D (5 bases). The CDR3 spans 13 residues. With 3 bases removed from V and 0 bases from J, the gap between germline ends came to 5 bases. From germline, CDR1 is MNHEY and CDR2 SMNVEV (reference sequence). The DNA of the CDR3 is TGTGCCAGCAGTTTGCGGGACCAAGAGACCCAGTACTTC. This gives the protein CASSLRDQETQYF.

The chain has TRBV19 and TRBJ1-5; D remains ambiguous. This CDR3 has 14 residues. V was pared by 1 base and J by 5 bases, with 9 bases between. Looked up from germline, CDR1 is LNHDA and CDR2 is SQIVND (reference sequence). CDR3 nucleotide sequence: TGTGCCAGTAGTATAGGACGGGATTATCAGCCCCAGCATTTT. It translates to CASSIGRDYQPQHF.

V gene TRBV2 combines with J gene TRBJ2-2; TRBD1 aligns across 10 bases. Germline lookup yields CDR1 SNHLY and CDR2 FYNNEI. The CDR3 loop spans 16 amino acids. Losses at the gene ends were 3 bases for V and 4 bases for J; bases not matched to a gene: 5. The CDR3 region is CASSDPRTGGTGELFF. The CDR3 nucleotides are TGTGCCAGCAGTGACCCTAGGACAGGGGGCACCGGGGAGCTGTTTTTT.

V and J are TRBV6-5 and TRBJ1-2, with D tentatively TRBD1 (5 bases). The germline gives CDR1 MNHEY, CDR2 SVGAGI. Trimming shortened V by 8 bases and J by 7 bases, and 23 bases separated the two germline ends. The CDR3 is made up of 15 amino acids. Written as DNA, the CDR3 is TGTGCCAGCCAAAAAGGGTCTTCAGGGAAGCGTGGCTACACCTTC. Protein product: CASQKGSSGKRGYTF.

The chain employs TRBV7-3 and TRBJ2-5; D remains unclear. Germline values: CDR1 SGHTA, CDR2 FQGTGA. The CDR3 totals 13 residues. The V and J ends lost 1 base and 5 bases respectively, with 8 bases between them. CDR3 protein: CASSLNVFETQYF. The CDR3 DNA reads TGTGCCAGCAGCTTAAATGTCTTCGAGACCCAGTACTTC. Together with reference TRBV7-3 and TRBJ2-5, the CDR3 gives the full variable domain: GAGVSQTPSNKVTEKGKYVELRCDPISGHTALYWYRQSLGQGPEFLIYFQGTGAADDSGLPNDRFFAVRPEGSVSTLKIQRTERGDSAVYLCASSLNVFETQYFGPGTRLLVL.

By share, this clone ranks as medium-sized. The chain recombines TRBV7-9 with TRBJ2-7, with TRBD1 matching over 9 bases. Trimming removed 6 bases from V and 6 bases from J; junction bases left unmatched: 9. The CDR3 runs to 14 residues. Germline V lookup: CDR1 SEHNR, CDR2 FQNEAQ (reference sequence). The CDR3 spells CASSRTGALREQYF. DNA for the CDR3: TGTGCCAGCAGTCGGACAGGGGCCCTACGCGAGCAGTACTTC.

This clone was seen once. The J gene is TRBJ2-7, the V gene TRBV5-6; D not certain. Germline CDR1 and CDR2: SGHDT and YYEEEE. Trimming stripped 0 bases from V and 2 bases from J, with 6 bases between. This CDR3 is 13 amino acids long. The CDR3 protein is CASSLAQTYEQYF. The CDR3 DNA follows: TGTGCCAGCAGCTTGGCACAGACCTACGAGCAGTACTTC.

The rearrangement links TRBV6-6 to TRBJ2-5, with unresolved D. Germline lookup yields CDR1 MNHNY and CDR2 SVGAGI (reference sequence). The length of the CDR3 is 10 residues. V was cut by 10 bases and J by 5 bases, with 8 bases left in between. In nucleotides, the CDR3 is TGTGCCACATCTAAGGAGACCCAGTACTTC. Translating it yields CATSKETQYF.

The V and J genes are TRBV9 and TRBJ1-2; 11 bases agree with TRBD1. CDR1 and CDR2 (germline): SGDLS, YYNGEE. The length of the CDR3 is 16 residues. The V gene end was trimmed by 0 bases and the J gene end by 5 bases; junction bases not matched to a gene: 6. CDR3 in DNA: TGTGCCAGCAGCGTAGGGGACAGGGGGGCCCAGTATGGCTACACCTTC. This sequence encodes CASSVGDRGAQYGYTF.

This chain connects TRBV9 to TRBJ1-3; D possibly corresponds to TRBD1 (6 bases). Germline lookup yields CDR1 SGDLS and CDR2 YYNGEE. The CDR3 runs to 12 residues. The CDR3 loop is CVGARSGNTIYF. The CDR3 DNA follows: TGTGTGGGGGCGAGGTCTGGAAACACCATATATTTT.

The CDR3 region is CASSVGSRVAGTLRETQYF. The CDR3 region has the DNA TGTGCCAGCAGCGTAGGATCGAGGGTAGCGGGGACCCTCCGGGAGACCCAGTACTTC. V is TRBV9 and J is TRBJ2-5; 8 positions match TRBD2. V was clipped by 0 bases and J by 5 bases; unmatched bases: 18. CDR1 and CDR2 (germline): SGDLS, YYNGEE. CDR3 size: 19 residues.

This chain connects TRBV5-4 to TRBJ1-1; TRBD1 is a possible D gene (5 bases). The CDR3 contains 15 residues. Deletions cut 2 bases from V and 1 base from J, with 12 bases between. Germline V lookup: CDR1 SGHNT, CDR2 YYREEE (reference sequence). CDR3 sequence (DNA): TGTGCCAGCAGCTTTGGGGGGAGGGGGAACACTGAAGCTTTCTTT. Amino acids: CASSFGGRGNTEAFF.

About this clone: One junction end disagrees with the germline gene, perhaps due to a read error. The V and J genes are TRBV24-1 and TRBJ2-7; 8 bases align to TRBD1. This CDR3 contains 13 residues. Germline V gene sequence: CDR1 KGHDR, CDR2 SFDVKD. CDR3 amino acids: CATSENLRDRLTF. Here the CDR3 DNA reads TGTGCCACCAGTGAGAACCTTCGGGACAGGCTAACCTTC.

The CDR3 region has the DNA TGTGCCACCAGTGACCCGGGGACAGGGGGGGATGTAGACGAAAAACTGTTTTTT. Protein: CATSDPGTGGDVDEKLFF. The genes are TRBV24-1 and TRBJ1-4, with 11 bases lining up with TRBD1. CDR1 and CDR2 (germline): KGHDR, SFDVKD. V lost 4 bases to trimming and J lost 8 bases; unmatched junction nucleotides: 14. The CDR3 sequence is 18 residues long.